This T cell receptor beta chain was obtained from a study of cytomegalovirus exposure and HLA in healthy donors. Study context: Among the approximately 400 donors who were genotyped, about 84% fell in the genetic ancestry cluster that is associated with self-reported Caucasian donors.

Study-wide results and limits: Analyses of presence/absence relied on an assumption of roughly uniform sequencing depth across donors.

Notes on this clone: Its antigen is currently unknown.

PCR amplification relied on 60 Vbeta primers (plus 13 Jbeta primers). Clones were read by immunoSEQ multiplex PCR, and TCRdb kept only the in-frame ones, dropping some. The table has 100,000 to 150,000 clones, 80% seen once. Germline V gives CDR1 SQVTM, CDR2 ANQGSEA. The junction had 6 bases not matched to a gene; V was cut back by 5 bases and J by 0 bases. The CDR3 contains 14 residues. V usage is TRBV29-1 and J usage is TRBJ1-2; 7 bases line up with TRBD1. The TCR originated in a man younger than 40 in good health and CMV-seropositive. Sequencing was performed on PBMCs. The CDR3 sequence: CSVWGDRANYGYTF. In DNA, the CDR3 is TGCAGCGTTTGGGGGGACAGAGCTAACTATGGCTACACCTTC.